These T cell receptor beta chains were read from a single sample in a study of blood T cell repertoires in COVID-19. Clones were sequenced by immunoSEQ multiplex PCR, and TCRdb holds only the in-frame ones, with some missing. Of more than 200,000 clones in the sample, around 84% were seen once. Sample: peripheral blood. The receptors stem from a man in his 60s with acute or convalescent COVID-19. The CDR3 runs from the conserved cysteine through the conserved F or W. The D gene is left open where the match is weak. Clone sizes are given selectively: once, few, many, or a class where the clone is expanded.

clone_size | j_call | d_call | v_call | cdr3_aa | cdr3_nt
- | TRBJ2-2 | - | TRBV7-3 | CASSLGRSTGELFF | TGTGCCAGCAGCCTAGGCCGGAGCACCGGGGAGCTGTTTTTT
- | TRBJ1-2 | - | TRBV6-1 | CASSESGQHGYTF | TGTGCCAGCAGTGAGTCTGGACAGCATGGCTACACCTTC
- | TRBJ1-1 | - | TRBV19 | CASSIGRGEAFF | TGTGCCAGTAGTATCGGCAGGGGTGAAGCTTTCTTT
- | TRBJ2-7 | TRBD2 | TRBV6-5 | CASSYSGLAPSYEQYF | TGTGCCAGCAGTTACTCCGGACTAGCGCCCTCCTACGAGCAGTACTTC
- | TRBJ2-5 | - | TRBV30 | CAWSLQSGETQYF | TGTGCCTGGAGCCTGCAAAGCGGGGAGACCCAGTACTTC
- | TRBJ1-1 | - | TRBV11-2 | CASSLAGKGTEAFF | TGTGCCAGCAGCTTAGCAGGGAAAGGGACTGAAGCTTTCTTT
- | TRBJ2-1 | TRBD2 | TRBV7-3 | CASSLLAGTYNEQFF | TGTGCCAGCAGCCTCCTAGCGGGAACCTACAATGAGCAGTTCTTC
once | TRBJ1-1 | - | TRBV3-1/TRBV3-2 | CASSGPSYRVYTEAFF | TGTGCCAGCAGCGGTCCTTCTTACAGGGTGTACACTGAAGCTTTCTTT
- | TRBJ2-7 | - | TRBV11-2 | CASSLSTALYEQYF | TGTGCCAGCAGCTTAAGCACAGCCCTTTACGAGCAGTACTTC
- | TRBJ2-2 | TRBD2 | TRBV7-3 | CASSLTTSGRARGTGELFF | TGTGCCAGCAGCTTAACAACTAGCGGGAGGGCCCGTGGTACCGGGGAGCTGTTTTTT
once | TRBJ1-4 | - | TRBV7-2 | CASSHGGVDEKLFF | TGTGCCAGCAGTCATGGGGGGGTCGATGAAAAACTGTTTTTT
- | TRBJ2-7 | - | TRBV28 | CASSLSNYEQYF | TGTGCCAGCAGTTTGTCTAACTACGAGCAGTACTTC
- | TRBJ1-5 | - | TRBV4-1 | CASSQDSTVNQPQHF | TGCGCCAGCAGCCAAGACTCGACAGTCAATCAGCCCCAGCATTTT
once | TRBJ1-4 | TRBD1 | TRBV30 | CAWSDYRGLREKLFF | TGTGCCTGGAGCGATTACAGGGGTTTAAGGGAAAAACTGTTTTTT
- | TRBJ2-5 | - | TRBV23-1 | CASSQSAQALQETQYF | TGCGCCAGCAGTCAATCAGCGCAAGCCTTACAAGAGACCCAGTACTTC
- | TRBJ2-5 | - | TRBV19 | CASSFQQGRLETQYF | TGTGCCAGTAGTTTCCAACAGGGAAGGTTGGAGACCCAGTACTTC
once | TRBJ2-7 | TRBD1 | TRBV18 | CASSQTGGMTEQYF | TGTGCCAGCTCACAGACAGGGGGAATGACCGAGCAGTACTTC
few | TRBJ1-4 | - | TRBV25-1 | CASSEGGRGRLFF | TGTGCCAGCAGTGAAGGGGGGAGGGGTAGGCTGTTTTTT
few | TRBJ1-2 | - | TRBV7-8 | CASSLGGVYSAGGYTF | TGTGCCAGCAGCTTAGGGGGGGTTTACAGTGCTGGTGGCTACACCTTC
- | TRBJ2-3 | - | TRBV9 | CASSVSSTDTQYF | TGTGCCAGCAGCGTCTCGAGCACAGATACGCAGTATTTT
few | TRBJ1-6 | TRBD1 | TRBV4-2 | CASSQAGDRVLHF | TGTGCCAGCAGCCAAGCGGGGGACAGAGTTCTCCACTTT
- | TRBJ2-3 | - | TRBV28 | CASTQTSTDTQYF | TGTGCCAGCACCCAGACTAGCACAGATACGCAGTATTTT
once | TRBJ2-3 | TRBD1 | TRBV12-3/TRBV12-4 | CASRGQGSDTQYF | TGTGCCAGCAGGGGACAGGGTTCAGATACGCAGTATTTT
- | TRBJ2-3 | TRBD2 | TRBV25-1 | CASSDGIAGRTDTQYF | TGTGCCAGCAGCGACGGGATAGCGGGAAGGACAGATACGCAGTATTTT
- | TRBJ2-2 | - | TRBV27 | CASSLEGQGTGELFF | TGTGCCAGCAGTTTAGAGGGACAAGGCACCGGGGAGCTGTTTTTT
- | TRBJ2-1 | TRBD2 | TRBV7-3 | CASSLVAGGPVYNEQFF | TGTGCCAGCAGCTTAGTGGCGGGAGGGCCCGTGTACAATGAGCAGTTCTTC
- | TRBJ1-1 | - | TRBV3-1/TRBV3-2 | CASSQGGGLNTEAFF | TGTGCCAGCAGCCAAGGGGGGGGCCTGAACACTGAAGCTTTCTTT
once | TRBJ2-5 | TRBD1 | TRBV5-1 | CASSSGQGETQYF | TGCGCCAGCAGCTCTGGACAGGGTGAGACCCAGTACTTC
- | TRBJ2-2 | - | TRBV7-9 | CASDSRGELFF | TGTGCCAGCGACTCTCGGGGGGAGCTGTTTTTT
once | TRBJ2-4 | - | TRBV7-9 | CASSSYRGRGKNIQYF | TGTGCCAGCAGCTCATACAGGGGGAGGGGCAAAAACATTCAGTACTTC
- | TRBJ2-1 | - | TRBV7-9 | CASSTGIEPEQFF | TGTGCCAGCAGCACCGGGATCGAGCCTGAGCAGTTCTTC
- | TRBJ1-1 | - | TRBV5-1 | CASSSATGNTEAFF | TGCGCCAGCAGCTCGGCGACAGGGAACACTGAAGCTTTCTTT
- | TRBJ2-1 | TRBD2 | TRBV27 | CASSLSGTSVDEQFF | TGTGCCAGCAGTTTAAGCGGGACCTCAGTGGATGAGCAGTTCTTC
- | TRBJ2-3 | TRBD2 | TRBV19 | CASSILSGATDTQYF | TGTGCCAGTAGTATTTTGAGCGGGGCCACAGATACGCAGTATTTT
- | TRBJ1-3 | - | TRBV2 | CASSEAGIGDTIYF | TGTGCCAGCAGTGAAGCAGGCATCGGGGACACCATATATTTT
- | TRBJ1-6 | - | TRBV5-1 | CASSIQERSPLHF | TGCGCCAGCAGCATACAGGAGAGGTCACCCCTCCACTTT
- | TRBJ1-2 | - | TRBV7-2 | CASSLATGLEGYTF | TGTGCCAGCAGCTTAGCCACAGGGTTGGAGGGCTACACCTTC
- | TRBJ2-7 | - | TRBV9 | CASSLNVSRRPNSYEQYF | TGTGCCAGCAGCCTCAACGTCTCGCGGCGTCCAAACTCCTACGAGCAGTACTTC
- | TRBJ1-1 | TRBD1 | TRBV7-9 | CASSLGQGVTEAFF | TGTGCCAGCAGCTTAGGCCAGGGGGTGACTGAAGCTTTCTTT
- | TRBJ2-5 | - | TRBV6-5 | CASSFGGQQETQYF | TGTGCCAGCAGTTTCGGGGGACAGCAAGAGACCCAGTACTTC
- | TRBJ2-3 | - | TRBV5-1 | CASSSGTGGPGDTQYF | TGCGCCAGCAGCTCCGGAACGGGGGGCCCTGGGGATACGCAGTATTTT
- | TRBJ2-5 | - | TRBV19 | CASSDYEETQYF | TGTGCCAGTTCGGACTATGAGGAGACCCAGTACTTC
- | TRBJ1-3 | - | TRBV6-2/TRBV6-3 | CASSYPQSGNTIYF | TGTGCCAGCAGTTACCCCCAATCCGGAAACACCATATATTTT
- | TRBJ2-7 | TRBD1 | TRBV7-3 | CASSSGQGFLYEQYF | TGTGCCAGCAGCTCGGGACAGGGCTTCCTCTACGAGCAGTACTTC
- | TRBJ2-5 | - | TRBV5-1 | CASSLGGGTQETQYF | TGCGCCAGCAGCTTAGGGGGGGGGACCCAAGAGACCCAGTACTTC
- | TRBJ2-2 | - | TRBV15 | CATSRERWGLPTGELFF | TGTGCCACCAGCAGAGAACGTTGGGGACTCCCCACCGGGGAGCTGTTTTTT
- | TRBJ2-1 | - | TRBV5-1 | CASSPPPPRGNEQFF | TGCGCCAGCAGCCCCCCCCCGCCGAGGGGGAATGAGCAGTTCTTC
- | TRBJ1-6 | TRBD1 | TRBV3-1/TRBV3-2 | CASSQGQGHNSPLHF | TGTGCCAGCAGCCAGGGACAGGGACATAATTCACCCCTCCACTTT
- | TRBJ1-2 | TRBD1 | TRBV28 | CASSFWSDDRGPRGYTF | TGTGCCAGCAGTTTTTGGTCCGACGACAGGGGCCCGCGTGGCTACACCTTC
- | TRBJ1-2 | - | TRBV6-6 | CASTVLGDDYGYTF | TGTGCCAGCACCGTACTCGGGGATGACTATGGCTACACCTTC
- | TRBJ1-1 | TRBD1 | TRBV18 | CASSPYSTGWNTEAFF | TGTGCCAGCTCACCATACTCGACAGGGTGGAACACTGAAGCTTTCTTT
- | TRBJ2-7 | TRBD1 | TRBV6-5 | CASSLTTGGSYEQYF | TGTGCCAGCAGTCTCACGACAGGGGGCTCCTACGAGCAGTACTTC
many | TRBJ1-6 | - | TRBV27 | CASSLSLRQTSSYNSPLHF | TGTGCCAGCAGTTTATCCCTTCGACAGACCAGCTCCTATAATTCACCCCTCCACTTT
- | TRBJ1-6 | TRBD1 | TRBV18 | CASSRTGGSYNSPLHF | TGTGCCAGCTCCCGGACAGGGGGCTCCTATAATTCACCCCTCCACTTT